The 22 T cell receptor beta chains given below trace back to one sample, sequenced in a study of beta chain features in type 1 diabetes. Findings and caveats of the study: Across all four CD4+ subsets, people with type 1 diabetes showed modestly shorter TCRB CDR3s.

The whole isolated RNA underwent reverse transcription, so sequencing captured expressed TCRB transcripts. Sequencing was performed with immunoSEQ multiplex PCR; in TCRdb, only in-frame clones are kept and a portion is missing. The sample records some 240,000 clones, around 15% being singletons. These TCRs' antigens remain unknown. The sample was naive CD4+ T cells from blood. The receptors derive from a man aged 25 to 40 with type 1 diabetes.

The gene calls are TRBV5-1 and TRBJ2-2, with 7 bases fitting TRBD1. With V trimmed by 4 bases and J by 3 bases, 6 bases remained unmatched. Germline loops: CDR1 SGHRS, CDR2 YFSETQ. The CDR3 runs 15 residues. This chain's CDR3 is CASSDRQGHTGELFF. Written as DNA, the CDR3 is TGCGCCAGCAGCGACCGACAGGGCCACACCGGGGAGCTGTTTTTT.

The rearrangement links TRBV30 to TRBJ1-2, with D maybe TRBD1 (6 bases). The V gene's germline CDR1 is GTSNPN and CDR2 SVGIG (reference sequence). This CDR3 region has 11 residues. V dropped 4 bases and J dropped 8 bases, with 11 bases sitting between them. CDR3 protein: CAWTPGTGYTF. In DNA form, the CDR3 reads TGTGCCTGGACCCCAGGGACAGGCTACACCTTC.

The V and J genes are TRBV10-3 and TRBJ2-3, with D perhaps matching TRBD2 (6 bases). Germline CDR1 and CDR2: ENHRY and SYGVKD. The CDR3 covers 11 residues. The V end lost 6 bases, the J end lost 6 bases, and 7 bases lay between the germline ends. Here the CDR3 DNA reads TGTGCCATCAGCCGGGAGGATACGCAGTATTTT. It encodes CAISREDTQYF.

Details on this clone: Other DNA sequences within the sample encode an identical CDR3. The chain uses TRBV20-1 and TRBJ2-3, with D perhaps matching TRBD1 or TRBD2 (5 bases each). The V and J ends lost 6 bases and 6 bases respectively, with 10 bases between them. Germline V lookup: CDR1 DFQATT, CDR2 SNEGSKA (reference sequence). The CDR3 consists of 11 residues. The chain's CDR3 is CSASGTDTQYF. The CDR3 DNA reads TGCAGTGCCTCAGGGACCGATACGCAGTATTTT.

In nucleotides, the CDR3 is TGTGCCAGCAGCACTGGGACAGGGGAAAATGGCTACACCTTC. Amino acids: CASSTGTGENGYTF. The gene calls are TRBV9 and TRBJ1-2; 10 bases agree with TRBD1. The V and J ends lost 4 bases and 6 bases, in that order; junction bases with no gene match: 6. Germline CDR1 reads SGDLS; CDR2 reads YYNGEE. This CDR3 comprises 14 residues.

This clone was recorded a few times. The rearrangement uses TRBV30 and TRBJ2-1, with 10 bases that match TRBD2. The germline CDR1 and CDR2 sequences are GTSNPN and SVGIG (reference sequence). J gave up 3 bases and V 1 base, and 3 bases lay outside the gene matches. The CDR3 loop spans 15 amino acids. The CDR3 coding sequence is TGTGCCTGGAGTGAGGCTAGCGGGAGCTACAATGAGCAGTTCTTC. Its translation: CAWSEASGSYNEQFF.

The chain combines TRBV2 with TRBJ2-1; D gene unclear. The V gene's germline CDR1 is SNHLY and CDR2 FYNNEI. V lost 7 bases and J 9 bases, leaving 13 bases between the germline ends. The CDR3 is 12 amino acids. The CDR3 nucleotides read TGTGCCAGCACATACGGTGTGGCTGAGCAGTTCTTC. Translating it yields CASTYGVAEQFF. The full variable domain, in which reference TRBV2 and TRBJ2-1 provide the parts outside the CDR3, is EPEVTQTPSHQVTQMGQEVILRCVPISNHLYFYWYRQILGQKVEFLVSFYNNEISEKSEIFDDQFSVERPDGSNFTLKIRSTKLEDSAMYFCASTYGVAEQFFGPGTRLTVL.

This clone was seen a few times. This chain joins TRBV29-1 and TRBJ1-2; TRBD1 is a possible D gene (5 bases). V lost 4 bases, J lost 5 bases, and 8 bases lay in between. The germline CDR1 and CDR2 sequences are SQVTM and ANQGSEA. The CDR3 length is 11 residues. CDR3 sequence: CSVVEGYGYTF. DNA for the CDR3: TGCAGCGTTGTCGAGGGGTATGGCTACACCTTC.

The V call is TRBV29-1, the J call TRBJ1-5; the D gene is possibly TRBD1 (5 bases). Trimming took off 4 bases at V and 5 bases at J, with 9 bases between the two ends. Germline lookup yields CDR1 SQVTM and CDR2 ANQGSEA. There are 12 residues in the CDR3. CDR3 region: CSVGSRDQPQHF. DNA of the CDR3: TGCAGCGTTGGAAGCAGGGATCAGCCCCAGCATTTT.

The J gene is TRBJ1-1, the V gene TRBV4-1; 8 bases are shared with TRBD1. CDR3 length: 17 amino acids. With 0 bases clipped from V and 7 bases from J, the junction kept 13 bases outside the gene matches. CDR1 and CDR2 from the germline V gene are MGHRA and YSYEKL. In DNA form, the CDR3 reads TGCGCCAGCAGCCAAGAAGGGCAGGGGGCTAGGTTGGGTGAAGCTTTCTTT. It is translated as CASSQEGQGARLGEAFF.

This clone was detected only a few times. The chain recombines TRBV6-6 with TRBJ1-2; D is ambiguous. Germline loops: CDR1 MNHNY, CDR2 SVGAGI (reference sequence). The CDR3 consists of 13 residues. V was clipped by 5 bases and J by 3 bases, with 10 bases between them. CDR3 sequence reads: CASSREGDYGYTF. In nucleotides, the CDR3 is TGTGCCAGCAGTAGGGAGGGTGACTATGGCTACACCTTC.

The table lists this clone with a few counts. V and J are TRBV7-9 and TRBJ2-6; the D is unclear. V was pared by 8 bases and J by 1 base, with 6 bases between. The CDR3 is 13 residues long. CDR1 SEHNR and CDR2 FQNEAQ come from the germline V gene (reference sequence). The CDR3 DNA sequence: TGTGCCAGCCCTTATTCTGGGGCCAACGTCCTGACTTTC. Its translation: CASPYSGANVLTF.

This clone was recorded a few times. The chain has TRBV25-1 and TRBJ2-7; D remains ambiguous. The germline gives CDR1 MGHDK, CDR2 SYGVNS. This CDR3 is built from 14 residues. V dropped 7 bases and J dropped 2 bases, with 15 bases sitting between them. This CDR3 reads CASTQAHRPYEQYF. Here the CDR3 DNA reads TGTGCCAGCACCCAAGCCCATCGGCCCTACGAGCAGTACTTC.

This clone was picked up a small number of times. V usage is TRBV29-1 and J usage is TRBJ2-3; no firm D call. Looked up from germline, CDR1 is SQVTM and CDR2 is ANQGSEA. This CDR3 is 16 amino acids long. V was shortened by 4 bases and J by 1 base, with 18 bases between the two germline ends. CDR3 DNA sequence: TGCAGCGTTGGGTTGGCGATAGCTGTGGGCACAGATACGCAGTATTTT. Its protein is CSVGLAIAVGTDTQYF.

This sequence joins TRBV29-1 and TRBJ2-3; no reliable D call. The CDR3 has 14 residues. Germline V lookup: CDR1 SQVTM, CDR2 ANQGSEA. With 4 bases removed from V and 2 bases from J, the gap between germline ends came to 13 bases. CDR3 amino acids: CSVAPTSTTDTQYF. The CDR3 bases are TGCAGCGTTGCCCCGACAAGCACCACAGATACGCAGTATTTT.

Comments on this clone: Other nucleotide sequences in the sample specify the same CDR3. The chain is built from TRBV7-9 and TRBJ1-5; possible D gene TRBD1, 5 bases. The CDR3 totals 15 residues. Trimming removed 1 base at V and 2 bases at J, with 9 bases between. Germline V gene lookup returns CDR1 SEHNR and CDR2 FQNEAQ (reference sequence). As DNA, the CDR3 is TGTGCCAGCAGCTTAGGAACAGGTGGCAATCAGCCCCAGCATTTT. Translating gives CASSLGTGGNQPQHF.

Only a few counts were recorded for this clone. This sequence joins TRBV15 and TRBJ2-5, with unresolved D. From germline, CDR1 is LNHNV and CDR2 YYDKDF (reference sequence). The CDR3 totals 14 residues. Between the trimmed V and J ends, which lost 0 bases and 3 bases, there was a span of 8 bases. CDR3 coding DNA: TGTGCCACCAGCAGAGATCGGGCAGAAGAGACCCAGTACTTC. This translates into CATSRDRAEETQYF.

This clone was observed a few times. This sequence joins TRBV7-6 and TRBJ1-4; D perhaps matches TRBD1 (6 bases). From germline, CDR1 is SGHVS and CDR2 FNYEAQ. Trimming cost V 5 bases and J 10 bases, with 20 bases left between them. The CDR3 runs to 15 residues. Here the CDR3 reads CASSASTGRFGKLFF. DNA for the CDR3: TGTGCCAGCAGCGCTTCTACAGGGCGCTTCGGAAAACTGTTTTTT.

The chain employs TRBV30 and TRBJ2-7; TRBD2 matches at 9 bases. The CDR3 is made up of 14 amino acids. The V gene end was trimmed by 3 bases and the J gene end by 2 bases; junction bases not matched to a gene: 5. Germline CDR1 reads GTSNPN; CDR2 reads SVGIG (reference sequence). CDR3 loop: CAWRRLAVTYEQYF. The CDR3 DNA reads TGTGCCTGGAGAAGACTAGCGGTAACCTACGAGCAGTACTTC. The whole variable domain, filled in from reference TRBV30 and TRBJ2-7, reads SQTIHQWPATLVQPVGSPLSLECTVEGTSNPNLYWYRQAAGRGLQLLFYSVGIGQISSEVPQNLSASRPQDRQFILSSKKLLLSDSGFYLCAWRRLAVTYEQYFGPGTRLTVT.

There are a few counts of this clone. The rearrangement links TRBV9 to TRBJ2-5; the match to TRBD1 covers 9 bases. Germline V lookup: CDR1 SGDLS, CDR2 YYNGEE. V lost 3 bases and J lost 6; bases outside the gene matches: 6. The CDR3 sequence is 14 residues long. CDR3 sequence reads: CASSASTGGQTQYF. The CDR3 bases are TGTGCCAGCAGCGCGTCGACAGGGGGGCAGACCCAGTACTTC.

The genes are TRBV21-1 and TRBJ2-3; TRBD2 is taken as the D call from the table, unchecked against the DNA. TRBV21-1 is a listed pseudogene. The CDR3 consists of 18 residues. The CDR3 sequence: CASSPGGLAGRNTDTQYF. The CDR3 DNA sequence: TGTGCCAGCAGCCCGGGGGGACTAGCGGGAAGAAACACAGATACGCAGTATTTT.

The chain recombines TRBV5-4 with TRBJ2-5; D gene ambiguous. V was clipped by 3 bases and J by 4 bases, with 10 bases between them. CDR3 length: 13 amino acids. The germline CDR1 and CDR2 sequences are SGHNT and YYREEE (reference sequence). CDR3 sequence (DNA): TGTGCCAGCAGCTCCCTTCCCGGAGAGACCCAGTACTTC. The encoded protein is CASSSLPGETQYF.